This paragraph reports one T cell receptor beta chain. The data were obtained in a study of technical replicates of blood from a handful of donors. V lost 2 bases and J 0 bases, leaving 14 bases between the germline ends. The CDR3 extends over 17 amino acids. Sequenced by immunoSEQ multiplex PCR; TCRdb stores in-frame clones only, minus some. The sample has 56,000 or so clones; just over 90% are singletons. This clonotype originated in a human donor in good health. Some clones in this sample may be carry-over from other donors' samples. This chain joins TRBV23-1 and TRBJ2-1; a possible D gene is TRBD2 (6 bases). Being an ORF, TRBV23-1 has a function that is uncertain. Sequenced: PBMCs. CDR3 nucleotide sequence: TGCGCCAGCAGTCAAAACCTCGGGAGACGCTCCTACAATGAGCAGTTCTTC. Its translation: CASSQNLGRRSYNEQFF.